This TCR beta chain is drawn from a study of CD8 T cells in ankylosing spondylitis. General study findings and limits: Matched ankylosing spondylitis synovial fluid reportedly showed significant enrichment of disease-linked clones.

The V gene lost 4 bases and the J gene lost 4 bases, with 18 bases spanning the gap. Germline CDR1 reads SGHDT; CDR2 reads YYEEEE. The CDR3 runs 16 residues. This clonotype was seen ten or more times. Its antigen remains unidentified. As the method for making TCR beta libraries, quantitative 5'-RACE with molecular barcodes was used. From the 5' RACE reads, TCRdb called clonotypes with MiXCR, one entry per CDR3 protein. The sample carries roughly 170,000 distinct CDR3 sequences, approximately 9% recorded once. Sequenced input: blood, either unsorted or a sorted T cell fraction (not recorded which). This receptor was taken from a female donor with ankylosing spondylitis or in good health (not recorded which). The chain couples TRBV5-6 to TRBJ2-1; D may be TRBD1 or TRBD2 (5 bases each). The CDR3 bases are TGTGCCAGCAGCACCCGGGCACTAGAGGGGTACAATGAGCAGTTCTTC. Translating it yields CASSTRALEGYNEQFF.